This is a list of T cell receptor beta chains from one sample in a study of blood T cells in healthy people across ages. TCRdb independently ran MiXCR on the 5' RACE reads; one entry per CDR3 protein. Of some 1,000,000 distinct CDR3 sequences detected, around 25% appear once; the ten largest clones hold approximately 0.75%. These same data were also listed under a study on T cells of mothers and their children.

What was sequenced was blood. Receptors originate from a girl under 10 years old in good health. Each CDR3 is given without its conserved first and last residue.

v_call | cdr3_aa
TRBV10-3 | AISGGRGETQY
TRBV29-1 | SVVAAGELF
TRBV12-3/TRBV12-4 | ASNQGVGANVLT
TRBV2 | ASSDGFGTGELF
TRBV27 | ASSLRGAHEQY
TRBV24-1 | ATAPAGAADTQY
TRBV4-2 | ASSQDHPAGDSDTQY
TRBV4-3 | ASSQGTLGPQF
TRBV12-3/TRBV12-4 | ASIKDGGRGEHY
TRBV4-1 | ASSQDRRVEY
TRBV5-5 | ASSLWQGGYT
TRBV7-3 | ASSPTSGVYDTQY
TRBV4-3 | ASSQAIGGQTQY
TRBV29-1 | SVDRGASTDTQY
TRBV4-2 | ASSQSTSGAHQETQY
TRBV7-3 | ASSLWGEGLHEQY
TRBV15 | ATSRVGLAGSRVKNIQY
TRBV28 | ASNGGNTGELF
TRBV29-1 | SVAVAETQY
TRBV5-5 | ASSLEGLGQAIQETQY
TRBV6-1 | ASTWTGSNNQPQH
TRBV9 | ASSARTVFDGYT
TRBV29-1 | SVEVDRAGSQPQH
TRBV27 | ASTSSMGEQF
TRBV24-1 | ATSDPLEGGQY
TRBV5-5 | ASSLSSYGMAGPQETQY
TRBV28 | ASSPRSYGIKTQY
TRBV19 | ASTDRAGETQY
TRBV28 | ASSFKVTASYGYT
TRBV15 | ATSRRRGSGEKLF
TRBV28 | ASSLYRVNSEQY
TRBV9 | ASSVVGQGAYNEQF
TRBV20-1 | SAIGVNTEAF
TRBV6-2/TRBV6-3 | ASRPSSGGFYNEQF
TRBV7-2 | ASSPWAAAAGANVLT
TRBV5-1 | ASSLGRAYNEQL
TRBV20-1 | SARSPLGYQETQY
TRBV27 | ASSSPKTGNYGYT
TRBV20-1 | SASNGGAVYEQY
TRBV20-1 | SALSGGLAGRQETQY
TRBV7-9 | ASSLDLAGGFTYEQY
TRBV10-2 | ASSEFQGEVANTEAF
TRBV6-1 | ASKAFISTNTEAF
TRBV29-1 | SAGRALAAEAF
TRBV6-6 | ASSDTGIYNEQF
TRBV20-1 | SAMRETQY
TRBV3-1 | ASRREESEGYT
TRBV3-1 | ASSQDASQETQY
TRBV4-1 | ASSRYRGQETQY
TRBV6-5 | ASSTGHVDTQY
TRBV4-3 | ASSQSRLRDEKLF
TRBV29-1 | SVLGVTKNIQY
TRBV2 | ASMTRETSSYNEQF
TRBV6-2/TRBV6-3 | ASSYSSRADTQY